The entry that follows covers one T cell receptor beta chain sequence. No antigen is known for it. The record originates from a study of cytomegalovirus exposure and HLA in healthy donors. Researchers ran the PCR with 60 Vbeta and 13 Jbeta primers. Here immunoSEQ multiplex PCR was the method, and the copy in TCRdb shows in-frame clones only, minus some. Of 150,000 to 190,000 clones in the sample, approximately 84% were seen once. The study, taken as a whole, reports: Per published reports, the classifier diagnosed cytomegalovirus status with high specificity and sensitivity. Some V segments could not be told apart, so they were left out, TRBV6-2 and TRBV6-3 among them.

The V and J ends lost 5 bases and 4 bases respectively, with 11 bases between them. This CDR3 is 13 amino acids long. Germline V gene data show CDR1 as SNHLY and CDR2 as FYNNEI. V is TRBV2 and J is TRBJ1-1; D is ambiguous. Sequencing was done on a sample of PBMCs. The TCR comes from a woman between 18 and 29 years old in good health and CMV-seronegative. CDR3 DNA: TGTGCCAGCAGTTCTGAAGCGTCCACTGAAGCTTTCTTT. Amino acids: CASSSEASTEAFF.